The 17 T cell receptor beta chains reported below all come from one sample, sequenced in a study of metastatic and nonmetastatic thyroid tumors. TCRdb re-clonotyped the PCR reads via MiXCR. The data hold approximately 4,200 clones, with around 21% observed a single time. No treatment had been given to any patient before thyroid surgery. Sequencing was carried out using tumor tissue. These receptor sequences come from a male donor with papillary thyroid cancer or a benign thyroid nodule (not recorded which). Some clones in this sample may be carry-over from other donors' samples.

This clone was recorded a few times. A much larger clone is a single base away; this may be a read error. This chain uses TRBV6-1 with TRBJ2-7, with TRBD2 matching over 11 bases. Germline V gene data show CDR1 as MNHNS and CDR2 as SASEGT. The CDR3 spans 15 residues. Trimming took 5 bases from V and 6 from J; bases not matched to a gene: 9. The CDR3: CASSTILAGVSEQYF. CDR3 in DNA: TGTGCCAGCAGTACCATACTAGCGGGAGTCTCCGAGCAGTACTTC.

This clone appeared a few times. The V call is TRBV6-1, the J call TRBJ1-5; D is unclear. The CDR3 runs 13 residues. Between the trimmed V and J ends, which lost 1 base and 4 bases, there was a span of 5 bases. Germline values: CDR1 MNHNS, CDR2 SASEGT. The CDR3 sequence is CASSEVPNQPQHF. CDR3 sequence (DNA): TGTGCCAGCAGTGAAGTCCCTAATCAGCCCCAGCATTTT.

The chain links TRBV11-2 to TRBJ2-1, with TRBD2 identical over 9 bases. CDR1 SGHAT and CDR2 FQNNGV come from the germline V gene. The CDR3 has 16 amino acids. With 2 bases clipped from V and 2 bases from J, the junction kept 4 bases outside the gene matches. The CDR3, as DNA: TGTGCCAGCAGCTTATTTGCTAGCGGGACCTACAATGAGCAGTTCTTC. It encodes CASSLFASGTYNEQFF.

In nucleotides, the CDR3 is TGCGCCAGCAGCCAGGACAGGGGGCTATCTAATGAAAAACTGTTTTTT. Translated: CASSQDRGLSNEKLFF. The chain couples TRBV4-1 to TRBJ1-4; TRBD1 matches at 11 bases. The V segment lost 3 bases and the J segment 3 bases; nucleotides outside the gene matches: 3. From germline, CDR1 is MGHRA and CDR2 YSYEKL. The CDR3 totals 16 residues.

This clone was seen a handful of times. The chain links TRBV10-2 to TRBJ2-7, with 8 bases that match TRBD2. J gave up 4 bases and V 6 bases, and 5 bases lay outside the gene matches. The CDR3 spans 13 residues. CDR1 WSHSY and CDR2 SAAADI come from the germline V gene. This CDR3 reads CASRPGLVYEQYF. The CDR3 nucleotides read TGCGCCAGCAGACCGGGACTAGTATACGAGCAGTACTTC.

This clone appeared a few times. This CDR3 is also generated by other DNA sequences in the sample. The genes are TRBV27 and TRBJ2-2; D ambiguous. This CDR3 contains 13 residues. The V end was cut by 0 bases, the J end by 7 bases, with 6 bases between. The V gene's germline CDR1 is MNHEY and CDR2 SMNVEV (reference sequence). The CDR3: CASSLSRNGELFF. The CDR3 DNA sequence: TGTGCCAGCAGTTTATCGCGGAACGGGGAGCTGTTTTTT.

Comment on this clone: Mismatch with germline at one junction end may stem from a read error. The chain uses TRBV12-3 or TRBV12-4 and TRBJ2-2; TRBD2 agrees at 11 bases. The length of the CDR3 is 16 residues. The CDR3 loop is CASSLGTSGGTGELFF. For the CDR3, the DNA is TGTGCCAGCAGCTTAGGGACTAGCGGAGGCACGGGGGAGCTGTTTTTT.

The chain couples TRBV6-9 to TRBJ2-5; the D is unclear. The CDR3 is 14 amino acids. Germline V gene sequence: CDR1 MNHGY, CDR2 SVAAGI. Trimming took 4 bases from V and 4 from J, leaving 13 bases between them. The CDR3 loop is CASSSNKLGETQYF. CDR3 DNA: TGTGCCAGCAGTTCCAACAAACTGGGAGAGACCCAGTACTTC.

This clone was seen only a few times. In DNA form, the CDR3 reads TGTGCCAGCAGGACTACAGGGGGCCTCATGAACACTGAAGCTTTCTTT. It translates to CASRTTGGLMNTEAFF. The rearrangement links TRBV28 to TRBJ1-1, with 9 bases matching TRBD1. Germline V gene lookup returns CDR1 MDHEN and CDR2 SYDVKM. V lost 6 bases and J lost 0; bases outside the gene matches: 8. This CDR3 is 16 amino acids long. Drawing the rest from reference TRBV28 and TRBJ1-1, the complete variable domain is DVKVTQSSRYLVKRTGEKVFLECVQDMDHENMFWYRQDPGLGLRLIYFSYDVKMKEKGDIPEGYSVSREKKERFSLILESASTNQTSMYLCASRTTGGLMNTEAFFGQGTRLTVV.

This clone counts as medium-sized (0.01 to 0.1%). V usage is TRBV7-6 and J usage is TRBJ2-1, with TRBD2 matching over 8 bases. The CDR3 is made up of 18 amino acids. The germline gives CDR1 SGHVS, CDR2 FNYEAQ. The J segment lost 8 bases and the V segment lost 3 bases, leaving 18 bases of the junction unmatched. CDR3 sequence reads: CASSFPPNLEREFDEQFF. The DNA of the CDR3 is TGTGCCAGCAGCTTCCCGCCGAATCTTGAGCGGGAGTTCGATGAGCAGTTCTTC.

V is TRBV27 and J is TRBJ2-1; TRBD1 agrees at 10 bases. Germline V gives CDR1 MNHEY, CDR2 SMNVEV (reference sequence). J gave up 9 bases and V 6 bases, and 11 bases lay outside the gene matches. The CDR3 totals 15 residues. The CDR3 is CASSLKGTGDSEQFF. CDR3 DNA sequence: TGTGCCAGCAGCCTAAAAGGGACAGGGGACAGTGAGCAGTTCTTC.

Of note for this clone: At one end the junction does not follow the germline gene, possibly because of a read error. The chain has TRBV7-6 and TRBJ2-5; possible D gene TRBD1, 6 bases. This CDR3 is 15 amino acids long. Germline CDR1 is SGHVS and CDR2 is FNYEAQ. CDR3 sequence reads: CASSLRPDSEETQYF. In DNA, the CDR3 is TGTGCTAGCAGCTTACGACCGGACAGCGAAGAGACCCAGTACTTC. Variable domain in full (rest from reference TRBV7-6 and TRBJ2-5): GAGVSQSPRYKVTKRGQDVALRCDPISGHVSLYWYRQALGQGPEFLTYFNYEAQQDKSGLPNDRFSAERPEGSISTLTIQRTEQRDSAMYRCASSLRPDSEETQYFGPGTRLLVL.

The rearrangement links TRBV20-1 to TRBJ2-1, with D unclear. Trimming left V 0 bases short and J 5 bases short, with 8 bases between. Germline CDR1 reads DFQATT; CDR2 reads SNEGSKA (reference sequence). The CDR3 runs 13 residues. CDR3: CSARDRQNNEQFF. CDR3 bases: TGCAGTGCTAGAGATCGGCAGAACAATGAGCAGTTCTTC.

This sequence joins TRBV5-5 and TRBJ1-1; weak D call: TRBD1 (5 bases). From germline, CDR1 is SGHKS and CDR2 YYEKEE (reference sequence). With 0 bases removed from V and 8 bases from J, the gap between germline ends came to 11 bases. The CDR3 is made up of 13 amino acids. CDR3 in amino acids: CASSLGVGTEAFF. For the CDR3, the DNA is TGTGCCAGCAGCTTGGGGGTGGGGACCGAAGCTTTCTTT.

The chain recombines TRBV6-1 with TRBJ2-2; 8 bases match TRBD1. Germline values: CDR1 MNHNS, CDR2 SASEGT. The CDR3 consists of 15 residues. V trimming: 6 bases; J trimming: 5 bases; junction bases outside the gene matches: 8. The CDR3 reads CASSNTGGGTGELFF. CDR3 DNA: TGTGCCAGCAGCAATACAGGGGGAGGTACCGGGGAGCTGTTTTTT.

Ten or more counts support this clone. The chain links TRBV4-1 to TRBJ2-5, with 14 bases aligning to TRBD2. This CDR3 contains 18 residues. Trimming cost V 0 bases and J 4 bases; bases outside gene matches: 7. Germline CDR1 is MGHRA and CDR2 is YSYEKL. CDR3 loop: CASSQDPGLAGVSETQYF. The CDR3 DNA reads TGCGCCAGCAGCCAAGACCCGGGACTAGCGGGAGTATCAGAGACCCAGTACTTC.

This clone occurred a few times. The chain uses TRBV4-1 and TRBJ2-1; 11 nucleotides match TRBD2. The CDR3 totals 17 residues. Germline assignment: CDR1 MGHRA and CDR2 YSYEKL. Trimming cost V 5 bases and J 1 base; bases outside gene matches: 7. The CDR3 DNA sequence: TGCGCCAGCAGCGCGTACCTAGCGGGAGGATCCTACAATGAGCAGTTCTTC. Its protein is CASSAYLAGGSYNEQFF.